A selection of T cell receptor beta chains follows, all from one sample in a study of T-cell reconstitution after alpha-beta-depleted transplantation in children. One entry per CDR3 protein results from TCRdb running MiXCR on the PCR reads. The sample lists hundreds of thousands of distinct CDR3 sequences, under 15% seen once, with over 2% in the top ten. This material consisted of PBMCs, mostly from graft donor cells, taken 360 days after TCRalphabeta/CD19-depleted stem cell transplant. The origin of the receptors is a male patient under 18 who had a stem cell transplant for acute myeloid leukemia, so the T cells may come from the graft donor. The CDR3 runs from the conserved cysteine through the conserved F or W. A D gene is named only where the DNA matches it firmly. Size values are once, few and many counts, or a class for expanded clones, and some rows have none.

j_call | clone_size | v_call | d_call | cdr3_nt | cdr3_aa
TRBJ2-1 | NA | TRBV4-2 | NA | TGTGCCAGCAGCCAACTGGAGAGCTCCTACAATGAGCAGTTCTTC | CASSQLESSYNEQFF
TRBJ2-1 | NA | TRBV5-1 | NA | TGCGCCAGCAGTAAACTGGGACTCTCTTCGGGCAATGAGCAGTTCTTC | CASSKLGLSSGNEQFF
TRBJ1-5 | few | TRBV10-2 | NA | TGCGCCAGCAGTGGGGACATGGGCAATCAGCCCCAGCATTTT | CASSGDMGNQPQHF
TRBJ2-7 | few | TRBV2 | TRBD2 | TGTGCCAGCAGTGATAGGGGACTAGCGCACTACGAGCAGTACTTC | CASSDRGLAHYEQYF
TRBJ2-3 | many | TRBV6-5 | NA | TGTGCCAGCAGTTACATGAGGGGGATAGATACGCAGTATTTT | CASSYMRGIDTQYF
TRBJ1-1 | many | TRBV7-9 | NA | TGTGCCAGCAGCTTAGACGACAGGAACACTGAAGCTTTCTTT | CASSLDDRNTEAFF
TRBJ2-6 | few | TRBV6-2/TRBV6-3 | NA | TGTGCCAGCAGGGACCTTGGACAGCTTGGGGCCAACGTCCTGACTTTC | CASRDLGQLGANVLTF
TRBJ2-7 | many | TRBV4-2 | TRBD1 | TGTGCCAGCAGCCGAGAGACAGGGAGCTCCTACGAGCAGTACTTC | CASSRETGSSYEQYF
TRBJ2-7 | NA | TRBV19 | NA | TGTGCCAGTAGTAATCTAGGAATATCCTACGAGCAGTACTTC | CASSNLGISYEQYF
TRBJ1-1 | many | TRBV7-8 | NA | TGTGCCAGCAGCCCCAGTTCTGGGTCTTGGACTGAAGCTTTCTTT | CASSPSSGSWTEAFF
TRBJ2-7 | few | TRBV6-6 | NA | TGTGCCAGCAGTGAGGGACTTCCCTCCGAGCAGTACTTC | CASSEGLPSEQYF
TRBJ2-3 | few | TRBV7-3 | TRBD1 | TGTGCCAGCAGCGAGGGACAGGGTCCAGATACGCAGTATTTT | CASSEGQGPDTQYF
TRBJ2-2 | NA | TRBV15 | TRBD2 | TGTGCCACCAGCGGTCAAGGCGGGAGGAGAATCGGGGAGCTGTTTTTT | CATSGQGGRRIGELFF
TRBJ2-7 | many | TRBV29-1 | TRBD2 | TGCAGCGTTGAACTAGCGGGGTTTACCTACGAGCAGTACTTC | CSVELAGFTYEQYF
TRBJ2-1 | many | TRBV7-2 | TRBD1 | TGTGCCAGCAGCCGAGGTGGACAGGGCCACAATGAGCAGTTCTTC | CASSRGGQGHNEQFF
TRBJ2-2 | NA | TRBV7-9 | NA | TGTGCCAGCAGCTTATTTACTGTGGGGAACACCGGGGAGCTGTTTTTT | CASSLFTVGNTGELFF
TRBJ2-1 | few | TRBV6-2/TRBV6-3 | TRBD2 | TGTGCCAGCAGAGCGACTTTACCGGGACTAGCGGGGCGGAGCTCCTACAATGAGCAGTTCTTC | CASRATLPGLAGRSSYNEQFF
TRBJ2-7 | few | TRBV7-9 | TRBD2 | TGTGCCAGCAGTTCCCCTGTGGGCGGGGGGTTTGGATACGAGCAGTACTTC | CASSSPVGGGFGYEQYF
TRBJ2-1 | few | TRBV5-6 | NA | TGTGCCAGCAGCCGGGCTCGGAGCTCCTACAATGAGCAGTTCTTC | CASSRARSSYNEQFF
TRBJ2-1 | few | TRBV28 | TRBD2 | TGTGCCAGCAGTTTCCCGGGACTAGCGGCTTACAATGAGCAGTTCTTC | CASSFPGLAAYNEQFF
TRBJ1-1 | NA | TRBV12-3/TRBV12-4 | TRBD1 | TGTGCCAGCAGTCCCTCGCCCGCGGACAGGGGGCGTGAAGCTTTCTTT | CASSPSPADRGREAFF
TRBJ2-1 | NA | TRBV12-5 | TRBD2 | TGTGCTAGTGGTTTGACCCTAGCGGGTACCTACAATGAGCAGTTCTTC | CASGLTLAGTYNEQFF
TRBJ2-1 | many | TRBV9 | TRBD2 | TGTGCCAGCAGCGTAAAATCAGGTGTGCGGGAGGGCAATGAGCAGTTCTTC | CASSVKSGVREGNEQFF
TRBJ2-5 | many | TRBV4-3 | TRBD2 | TGCGCCAGCAGCCAAGACTTACCCGGGACTAGGATATTGGAGACCCAGTACTTC | CASSQDLPGTRILETQYF
TRBJ1-5 | NA | TRBV6-1 | NA | TGTGCCAGCAGTCCAATTCCAGGGGGCAATCAGCCCCAGCATTTT | CASSPIPGGNQPQHF
TRBJ2-1 | few | TRBV25-1 | TRBD1 | TGTGCCAGCGCCGGGACAGGGTACTACAATGAGCAGTTCTTC | CASAGTGYYNEQFF
TRBJ2-3 | few | TRBV7-9 | TRBD2 | TGTGCCAGCAGCTGGCTTAGCGGGCCGAGCACAGATACGCAGTATTTT | CASSWLSGPSTDTQYF
TRBJ2-1 | few | TRBV15 | NA | TGTGCCACCAGCAGAAGCAGGGTAAATGAGCAGTTCTTC | CATSRSRVNEQFF
TRBJ1-2 | many | TRBV10-3 | TRBD1 | TGTGCCATCAGACAGGGGACGAAAGGCTACACCTTC | CAIRQGTKGYTF
TRBJ2-4 | NA | TRBV29-1 | NA | TGCAGCGTTGTAGGTTTGGGGGCCCACCAGCCCAAAAACATTCAGTACTTC | CSVVGLGAHQPKNIQYF
TRBJ2-7 | NA | TRBV28 | NA | TGTGCCAGCAGTTTCCTCGACGGGGCGAGGGACGAGCAGTACTTC | CASSFLDGARDEQYF
TRBJ2-7 | few | TRBV4-2 | TRBD2 | TGTGCCAGCAGCCAACCCAAGGGACTAGCGGGTATCTACGAGCAGTACTTC | CASSQPKGLAGIYEQYF
TRBJ2-1 | NA | TRBV11-1 | NA | TGTGCCAGCGTCAGTCGAATTGCCCCGGGAATGCTCGGGAATGAGCAGTTCTTC | CASVSRIAPGMLGNEQFF